This TCR beta chain is drawn from a study of blood T cell repertoires in COVID-19. Study background: The United States, Italy and Spain provided the acute and convalescent COVID-19 samples.

The CDR3 sequence is 15 residues long. Trimming took off 3 bases at V and 0 bases at J, with 8 bases between the two ends. CDR1 and CDR2 from the germline V gene are MNHEY and SVGEGT. TCRdb's table, derived via immunoSEQ multiplex PCR, lists solely in-frame clones and lacks some. Of about 140,000 clones listed, 70% to 90% are singletons. The chain links TRBV6-2 or TRBV6-3 to TRBJ1-4; D is unclear. The sequence came from a woman aged 60-75 years with acute or convalescent COVID-19. The material sequenced was peripheral blood. For the CDR3, the DNA is TGTGCCAGCAGTTATTACGGGGCAACTAATGAAAAACTGTTTTTT. Its translation: CASSYYGATNEKLFF.